This passage covers 13 T cell receptor beta chains from one sample sequenced in a study of glioma-infiltrating T cells. Amplification of TCR alpha and beta CDR3 regions from RNA used iRepertoire nested multiplex PCR. Using its own MiXCR run on the multiplex PCR reads, TCRdb lists one record per CDR3 protein. The sample comprises around 130,000 distinct CDR3 sequences, approximately 24% of which are singletons, and 25% to 30% rests with the top ten. The sample taken for sequencing was glioma tissue, nonneoplastic brain tissue, or PBMCs (not recorded which). These receptors originate from a human donor with low-grade glioma or glioblastoma, undergoing nonglioma brain surgery, or in good health (not recorded which).

This clonotype was counted only a few times. This chain links TRBV5-4 with TRBJ1-1; D is perhaps TRBD1 (5 bases). Trimming pared 0 bases from V and 8 bases from J, leaving 8 bases between. Per the germline V gene, CDR1 is SGHNT and CDR2 is YYREEE (reference sequence). The CDR3 has 12 amino acids. Written as DNA, the CDR3 is TGTGCCAGCAGCTTGGCAGGGTCGGAAGCTTTCTTT. Protein sequence: CASSLAGSEAFF.

CDR3 coding DNA: TGCAGTGCTAGAGACGGAGGGGGGCGAGGAGGGCCCTACGAGCAGTACGTC. Translated, it gives CSARDGGGRGGPYEQYV. The chain combines TRBV20-1 with TRBJ2-7; D assignment may be TRBD1 or TRBD2 (6 bases each). Germline loops: CDR1 DFQATT, CDR2 SNEGSKA (reference sequence). The CDR3 sequence is 17 residues long. V was cut by 0 bases and J by 2 bases, with 20 bases left in between.

This clonotype was observed a few times. This chain joins TRBV5-1 and TRBJ1-1, with D unclear. Trimming shortened V by 0 bases and J by 3 bases, and 12 bases separated the two germline ends. Germline CDR1 reads SGHRS; CDR2 reads YFSETQ. The CDR3 spans 15 residues. The CDR3 reads CASSLGRGRDTEAFF. In DNA form, the CDR3 reads TGCGCCAGCAGCTTGGGCCGGGGAAGGGACACTGAAGCTTTCTTT.

This clonotype came up a few times. This chain uses TRBV29-1 with TRBJ1-1; no clear D. Per germline, CDR1 SQVTM and CDR2 ANQGSEA. The germline V and J ends were trimmed by 4 bases and 7 bases, with 7 bases remaining between them. The CDR3 has 10 residues. CDR3 protein: CSVGENEAFF. CDR3 nucleotides: TGCAGCGTTGGAGAGAATGAAGCTTTCTTT.

The V call is TRBV4-1, the J call TRBJ1-1, with 8 bases matching TRBD1. CDR1 and CDR2 (germline): MGHRA, YSYEKL. This CDR3 comprises 16 residues. The V segment lost 2 bases and the J segment 5 bases; nucleotides outside the gene matches: 10. The CDR3 sequence: CASSQPGGRRGTEAFF. The CDR3 nucleotides are TGCGCCAGCAGCCAACCAGGGGGCCGGAGGGGTACTGAAGCTTTCTTT.

The chain carries TRBV12-3 or TRBV12-4 and TRBJ1-2; no clear D. This CDR3 has 12 amino acids. V lost 0 bases, J lost 3 bases, and 2 bases lay in between. CDR3 DNA sequence: TGTGCCAGCAGTTTAGCGGACTATGGCTACACCTTC. Translated, it gives CASSLADYGYTF.

V is TRBV29-1 and J is TRBJ1-1; D not certain. The CDR3 covers 15 residues. The germline V and J ends were trimmed by 6 bases and 3 bases, with 20 bases remaining between them. CDR1 is SQVTM, CDR2 ANQGSEA, per germline. In DNA form, the CDR3 reads TGCAGCGTAAGTACGGGGATGTCGTGGGACACTGAAGCTTTCTTT. Protein: CSVSTGMSWDTEAFF.

This clonotype was detected many times. J is TRBJ2-1 and V is TRBV7-2; 8 bases fit TRBD2. CDR3 size: 16 residues. The J segment lost 2 bases and the V segment lost 5 bases, leaving 8 bases of the junction unmatched. CDR1 is SGHTA, CDR2 FQGNSA, per germline. CDR3 amino acids: CASSRGGGETYNEQFF. The CDR3 DNA follows: TGTGCCAGCAGCCGGGGGGGCGGGGAGACCTACAATGAGCAGTTCTTC.

This clonotype was counted at least ten times. The V and J genes are TRBV20-1 and TRBJ2-3; TRBD2 matches 9 bases. CDR1 and CDR2 from the germline V gene are DFQATT and SNEGSKA (reference sequence). The length of the CDR3 is 11 residues. The trim removed 5 bases at V and 11 bases at J, leaving 5 bases unmatched. The CDR3 loop is CSAGGAGGQYF. DNA of the CDR3: TGCAGTGCTGGAGGAGCGGGGGGGCAGTATTTT.

The chain carries TRBV28 and TRBJ2-7; D assignment may be TRBD1 or TRBD2 (6 bases each). From germline, CDR1 is MDHEN and CDR2 SYDVKM. V lost 3 bases to trimming and J lost 6 bases, with 15 bases between them. CDR3 size: 14 residues. The CDR3 region has the DNA TGTGCCAGCAGTTTCGCGGTAGGGGGAGGCGAGCAGTACGTC. Translated: CASSFAVGGGEQYV.

At least ten counts were recorded for this clonotype. The V and J genes are TRBV27 and TRBJ2-5; TRBD1 aligns across 9 bases. V shed 5 bases, J shed 5 bases, and the junction held 6 bases outside the gene matches. From germline, CDR1 is MNHEY and CDR2 SMNVEV (reference sequence). The CDR3 extends over 14 amino acids. The CDR3 bases are TGTGCCAGCAGTCTACAGGGGGCTAGGGAGACCCAGTACTTC. Encoded protein: CASSLQGARETQYF.

This clonotype was counted between two and nine times. CDR3 in amino acids: CASSSGVSSYNEQFF. The CDR3 nucleotides are TGTGCCAGCAGTTCAGGTGTTAGCTCCTACAATGAGCAGTTCTTC. The V gene is TRBV12-3 or TRBV12-4, the J gene TRBJ2-1, with no clear D. V lost 4 bases to trimming and J lost 0 bases, with 10 bases between them. The CDR3 consists of 15 residues.

This clonotype showed up just a few times. The V gene is TRBV11-2, the J gene TRBJ2-7; possible D gene TRBD1, 6 bases. The CDR3 has 14 residues. CDR1 and CDR2 from the germline V gene are SGHAT and FQNNGV. V was clipped by 5 bases and J by 0 bases, with 11 bases between them. CDR3 amino acids: CASSRQDFSYEQYV. In DNA, the CDR3 is TGTGCCAGCAGCCGACAGGACTTCTCCTACGAGCAGTACGTC.